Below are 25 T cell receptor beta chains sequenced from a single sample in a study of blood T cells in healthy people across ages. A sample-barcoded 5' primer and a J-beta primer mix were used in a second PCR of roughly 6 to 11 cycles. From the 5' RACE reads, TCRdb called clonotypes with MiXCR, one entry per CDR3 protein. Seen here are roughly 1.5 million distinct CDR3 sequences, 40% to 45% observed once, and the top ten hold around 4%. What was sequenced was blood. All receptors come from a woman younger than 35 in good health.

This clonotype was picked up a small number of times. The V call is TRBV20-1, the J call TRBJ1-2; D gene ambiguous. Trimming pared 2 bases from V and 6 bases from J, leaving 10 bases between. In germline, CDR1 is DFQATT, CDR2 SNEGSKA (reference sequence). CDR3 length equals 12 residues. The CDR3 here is CSARSNSDGYTF. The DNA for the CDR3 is TGCAGTGCTAGAAGTAACTCAGATGGCTACACCTTC.

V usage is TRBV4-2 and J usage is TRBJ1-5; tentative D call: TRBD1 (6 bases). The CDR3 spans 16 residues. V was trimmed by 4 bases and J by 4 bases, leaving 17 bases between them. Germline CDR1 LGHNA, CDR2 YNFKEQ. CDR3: CASSPTDRRGNQPQHF. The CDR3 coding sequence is TGTGCCAGCAGCCCCACAGACAGGAGGGGGAATCAGCCCCAGCATTTT.

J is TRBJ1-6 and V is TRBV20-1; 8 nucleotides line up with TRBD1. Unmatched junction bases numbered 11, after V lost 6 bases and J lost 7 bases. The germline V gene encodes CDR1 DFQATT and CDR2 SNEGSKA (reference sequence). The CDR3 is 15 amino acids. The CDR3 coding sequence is TGCAGTGCGCCTTCGCTGGGACAGGTGAATTCACCCCTCCACTTT. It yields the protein CSAPSLGQVNSPLHF.

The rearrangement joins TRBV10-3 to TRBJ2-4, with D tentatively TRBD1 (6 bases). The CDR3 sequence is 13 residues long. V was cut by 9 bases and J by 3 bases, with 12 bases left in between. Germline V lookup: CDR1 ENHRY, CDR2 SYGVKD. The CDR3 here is CAITGLDKNIQYF. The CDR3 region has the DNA TGTGCCATAACAGGGCTTGACAAAAACATTCAGTACTTC.

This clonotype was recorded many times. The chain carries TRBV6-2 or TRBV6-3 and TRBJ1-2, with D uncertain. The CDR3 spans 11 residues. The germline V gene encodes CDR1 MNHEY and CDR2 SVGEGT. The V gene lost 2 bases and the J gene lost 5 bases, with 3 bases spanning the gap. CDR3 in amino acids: CASSYTYGYTF. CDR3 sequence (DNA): TGTGCCAGCAGTTACACATATGGCTACACCTTC.

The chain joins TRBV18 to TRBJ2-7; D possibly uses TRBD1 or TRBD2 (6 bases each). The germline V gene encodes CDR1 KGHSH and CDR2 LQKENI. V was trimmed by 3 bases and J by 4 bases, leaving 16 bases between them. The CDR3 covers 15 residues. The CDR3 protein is CASSPGEGGIYEQYF. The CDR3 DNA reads TGTGCCAGCTCACCGGGGGAAGGGGGGATTTACGAGCAGTACTTC.

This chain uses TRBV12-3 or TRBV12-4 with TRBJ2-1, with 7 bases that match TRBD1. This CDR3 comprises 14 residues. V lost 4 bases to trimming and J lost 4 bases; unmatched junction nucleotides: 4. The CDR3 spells CASSWDSNYNEQFF. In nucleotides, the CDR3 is TGTGCCAGCAGTTGGGACAGTAATTACAATGAGCAGTTCTTC.

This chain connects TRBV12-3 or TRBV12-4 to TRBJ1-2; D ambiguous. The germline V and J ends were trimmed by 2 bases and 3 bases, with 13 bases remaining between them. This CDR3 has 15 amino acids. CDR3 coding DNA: TGTGCCAGCAGTTTAAGGCGGGCCGGCTACTATGGCTACACCTTC. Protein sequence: CASSLRRAGYYGYTF.

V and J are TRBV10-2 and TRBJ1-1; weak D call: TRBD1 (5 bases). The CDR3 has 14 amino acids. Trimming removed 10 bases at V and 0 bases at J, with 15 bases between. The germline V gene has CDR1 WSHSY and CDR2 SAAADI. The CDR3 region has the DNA TGCGCCACCACGATTTCAGGGATGAACACTGAAGCTTTCTTT. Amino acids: CATTISGMNTEAFF.

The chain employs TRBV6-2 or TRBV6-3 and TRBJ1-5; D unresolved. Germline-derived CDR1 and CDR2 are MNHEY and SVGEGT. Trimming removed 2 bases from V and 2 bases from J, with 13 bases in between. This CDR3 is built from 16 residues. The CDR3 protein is CASSYVLAGRNQPQHF. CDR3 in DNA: TGTGCCAGCAGTTACGTTCTGGCAGGCCGCAATCAGCCCCAGCATTTT.

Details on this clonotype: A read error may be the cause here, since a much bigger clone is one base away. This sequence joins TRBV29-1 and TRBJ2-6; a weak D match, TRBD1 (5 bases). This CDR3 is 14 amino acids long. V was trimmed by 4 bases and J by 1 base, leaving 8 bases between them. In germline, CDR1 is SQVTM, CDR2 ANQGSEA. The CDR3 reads CSVGQRSGANVLTF. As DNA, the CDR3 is TGCAGCGTTGGACAGAGGTCTGGGGCCAACGTCCTGACTTTC.

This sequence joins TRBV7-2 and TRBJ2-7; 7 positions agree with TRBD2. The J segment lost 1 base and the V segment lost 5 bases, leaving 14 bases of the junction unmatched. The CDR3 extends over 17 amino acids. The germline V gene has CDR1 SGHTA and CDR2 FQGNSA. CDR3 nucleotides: TGTGCCAGCAGCCTAACTGAGGCCTTTAGCGGGTCCTACGAGCAGTACTTC. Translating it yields CASSLTEAFSGSYEQYF.

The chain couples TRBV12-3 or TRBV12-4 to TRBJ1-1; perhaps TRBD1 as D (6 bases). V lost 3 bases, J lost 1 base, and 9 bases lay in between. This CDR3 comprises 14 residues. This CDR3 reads CASSLDSSNTEAFF. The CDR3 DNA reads TGTGCCAGCAGTTTGGACAGTTCGAACACTGAAGCTTTCTTT.

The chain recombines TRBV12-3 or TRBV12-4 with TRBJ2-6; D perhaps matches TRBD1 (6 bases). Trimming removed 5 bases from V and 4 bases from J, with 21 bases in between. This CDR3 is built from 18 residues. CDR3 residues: CASSPRQVARLGANVLTF. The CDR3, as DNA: TGTGCCAGCAGTCCCAGACAGGTGGCCAGGTTAGGGGCCAACGTCCTGACTTTC.

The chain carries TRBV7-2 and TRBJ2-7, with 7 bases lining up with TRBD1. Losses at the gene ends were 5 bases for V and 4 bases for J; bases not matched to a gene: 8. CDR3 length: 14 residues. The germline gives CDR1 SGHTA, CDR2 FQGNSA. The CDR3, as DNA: TGTGCCAGCAGCCGGCCCCGGGACAGTTACGAGCAGTACTTC. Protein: CASSRPRDSYEQYF. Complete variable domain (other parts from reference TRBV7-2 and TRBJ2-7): GAGVSQSPSNKVTEKGKDVELRCDPISGHTALYWYRQSLGQGLEFLIYFQGNSAPDKSGLPSDRFSAERTGGSVSTLTIQRTQQEDSAVYLCASSRPRDSYEQYFGPGTRLTVT.

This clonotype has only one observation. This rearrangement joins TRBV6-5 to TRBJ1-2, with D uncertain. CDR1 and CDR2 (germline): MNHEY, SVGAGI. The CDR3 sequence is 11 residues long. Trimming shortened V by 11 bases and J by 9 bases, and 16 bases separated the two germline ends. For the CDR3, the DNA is TGTGCCGCTCGGAATTGTGAAAGCTACACCTTC. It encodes CAARNCESYTF.

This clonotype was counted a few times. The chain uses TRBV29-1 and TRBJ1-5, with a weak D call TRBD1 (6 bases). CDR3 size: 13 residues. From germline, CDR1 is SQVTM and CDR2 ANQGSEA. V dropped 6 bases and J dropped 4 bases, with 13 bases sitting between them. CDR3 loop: CSVAGTLNQPQHF. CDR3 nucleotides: TGCAGCGTCGCCGGGACACTTAATCAGCCCCAGCATTTT.

The CDR3 nucleotides are TGTGCCAGCAGCTTAAATCCAGGGGGGAGCACAGATACGCAGTATTTT. It encodes CASSLNPGGSTDTQYF. This chain links TRBV7-3 with TRBJ2-3; D perhaps matches TRBD1 (7 bases). CDR3 length equals 16 residues. The germline gives CDR1 SGHTA, CDR2 FQGTGA. Deletions cut 1 base from V and 0 bases from J, with 11 bases between.

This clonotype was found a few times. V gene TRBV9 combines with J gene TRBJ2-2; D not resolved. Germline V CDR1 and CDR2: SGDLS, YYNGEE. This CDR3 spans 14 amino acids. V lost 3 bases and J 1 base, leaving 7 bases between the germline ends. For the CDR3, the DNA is TGTGCCAGCAGCGCCCGACGGAACACCGGGGAGCTGTTTTTT. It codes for CASSARRNTGELFF.

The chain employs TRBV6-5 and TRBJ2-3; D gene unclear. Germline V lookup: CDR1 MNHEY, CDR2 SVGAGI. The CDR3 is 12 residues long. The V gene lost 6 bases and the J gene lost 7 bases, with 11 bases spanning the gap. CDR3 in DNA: TGTGCCAGCAGCTATGGTGGGAATACGCAGTATTTT. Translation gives CASSYGGNTQYF.

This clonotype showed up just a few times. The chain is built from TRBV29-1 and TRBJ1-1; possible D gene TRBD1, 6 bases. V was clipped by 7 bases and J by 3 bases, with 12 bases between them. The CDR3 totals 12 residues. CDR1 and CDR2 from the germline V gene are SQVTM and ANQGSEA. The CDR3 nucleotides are TGCAGCGCCCTGCACAGGGACACTGAAGCTTTCTTT. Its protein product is CSALHRDTEAFF.

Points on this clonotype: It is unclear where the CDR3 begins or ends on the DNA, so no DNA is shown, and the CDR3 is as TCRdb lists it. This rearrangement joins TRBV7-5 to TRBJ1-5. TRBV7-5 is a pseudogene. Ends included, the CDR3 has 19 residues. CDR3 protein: CISVPEAFVGREGNQPQHF.

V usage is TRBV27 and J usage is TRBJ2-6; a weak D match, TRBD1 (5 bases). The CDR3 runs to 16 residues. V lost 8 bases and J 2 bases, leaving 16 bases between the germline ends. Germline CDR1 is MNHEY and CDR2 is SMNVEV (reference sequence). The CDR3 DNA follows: TGTGCCAGCGCCGTAGGGGTGAAGGCTGGGGCCAACGTCCTGACTTTC. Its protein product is CASAVGVKAGANVLTF.

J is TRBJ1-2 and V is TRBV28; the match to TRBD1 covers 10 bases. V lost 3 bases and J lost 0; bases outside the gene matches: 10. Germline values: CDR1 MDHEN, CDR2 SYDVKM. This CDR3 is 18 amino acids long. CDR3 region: CASSFNGDRGRSNYGYTF. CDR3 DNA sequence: TGTGCCAGCAGTTTTAACGGGGACAGGGGCCGCTCTAACTATGGCTACACCTTC.

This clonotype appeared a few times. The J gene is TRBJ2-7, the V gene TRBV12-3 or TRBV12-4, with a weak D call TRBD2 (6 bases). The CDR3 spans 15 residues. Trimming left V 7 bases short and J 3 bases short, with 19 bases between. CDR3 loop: CASKLAAGTLYEQYF. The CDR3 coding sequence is TGTGCCAGCAAACTGGCAGCGGGCACCCTCTACGAGCAGTACTTC.